The 2 T cell receptor beta chains below all came from one sample that was sequenced in a study of T cell repertoires in cytomegalovirus infection. TCRdb reanalysed the reads using MiXCR and keeps one entry per CDR3 protein. Seen here are about 900,000 distinct CDR3 sequences, roughly 31% observed once, and the top ten hold 11% to 15%. These receptors have no identified antigens. Sequenced material: cultured CD8+ T cells from PBMCs, taken from culture after CMV antigen stimulation. The source of these receptors is a human donor in good health (CMV status not recorded). Some clones in this sample may be carry-over from other donors' samples.

The chain combines TRBV9 with TRBJ2-5, with TRBD2 as a possible D gene (5 bases). Germline V lookup: CDR1 SGDLS, CDR2 YYNGEE. The V and J ends lost 4 bases and 5 bases respectively, with 15 bases between them. CDR3 size: 14 residues. In nucleotides, the CDR3 is TGTGCCAGCAGCCAGGAGGCCAGTATGGAGACCCAGTACTTC. It encodes CASSQEASMETQYF.

The V call is TRBV5-1, the J call TRBJ1-6; D ambiguous. Trimming cost V 0 bases and J 13 bases, with 11 bases left between them. CDR3 length equals 13 residues. The germline gives CDR1 SGHRS, CDR2 YFSETQ. CDR3 DNA: TGCGCCAGCAGCTTGGAGCCGGACGATCCCCTCCACTTT. Amino acids: CASSLEPDDPLHF.